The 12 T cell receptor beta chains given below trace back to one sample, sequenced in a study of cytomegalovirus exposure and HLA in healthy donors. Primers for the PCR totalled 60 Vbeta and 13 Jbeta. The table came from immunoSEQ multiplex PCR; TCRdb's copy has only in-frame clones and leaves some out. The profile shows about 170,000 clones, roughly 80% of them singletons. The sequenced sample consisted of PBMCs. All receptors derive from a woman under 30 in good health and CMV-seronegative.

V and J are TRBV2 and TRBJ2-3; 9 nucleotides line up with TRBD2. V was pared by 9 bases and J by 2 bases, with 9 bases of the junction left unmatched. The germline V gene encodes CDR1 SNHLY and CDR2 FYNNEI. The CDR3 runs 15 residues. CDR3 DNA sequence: TGTGCCAGTAGCTTGAGCGGGAGGCCCACAGATACGCAGTATTTT. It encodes CASSLSGRPTDTQYF.

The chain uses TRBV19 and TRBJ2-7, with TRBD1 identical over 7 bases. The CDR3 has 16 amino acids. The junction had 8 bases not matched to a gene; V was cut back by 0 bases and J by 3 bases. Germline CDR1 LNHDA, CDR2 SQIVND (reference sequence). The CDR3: CASSIDLPGGFYEQYF. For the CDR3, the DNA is TGTGCCAGTAGTATAGATTTGCCAGGGGGTTTCTACGAGCAGTACTTC.

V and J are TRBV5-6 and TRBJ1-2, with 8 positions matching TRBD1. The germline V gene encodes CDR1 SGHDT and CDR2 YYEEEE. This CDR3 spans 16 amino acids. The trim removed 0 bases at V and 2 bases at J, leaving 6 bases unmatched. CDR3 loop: CASSLVLAGGNYGYTF. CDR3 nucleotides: TGTGCCAGCAGCTTGGTATTAGCAGGGGGCAACTATGGCTACACCTTC.

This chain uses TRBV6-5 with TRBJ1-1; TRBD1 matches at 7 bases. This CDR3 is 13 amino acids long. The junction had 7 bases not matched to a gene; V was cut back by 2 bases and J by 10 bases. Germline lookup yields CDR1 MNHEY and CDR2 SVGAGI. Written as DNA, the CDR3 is TGTGCCAGCAGTTACGATACAGGGGCGGCAGCTTTCTTT. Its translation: CASSYDTGAAAFF.

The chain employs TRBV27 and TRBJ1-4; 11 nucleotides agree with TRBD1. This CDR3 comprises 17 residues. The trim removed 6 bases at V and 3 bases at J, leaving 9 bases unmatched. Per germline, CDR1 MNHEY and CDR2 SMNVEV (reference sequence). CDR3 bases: TGTGCCAGCAGCCATGGGACAGGGGGAGGTGCTAATGAAAAACTGTTTTTT. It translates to CASSHGTGGGANEKLFF.

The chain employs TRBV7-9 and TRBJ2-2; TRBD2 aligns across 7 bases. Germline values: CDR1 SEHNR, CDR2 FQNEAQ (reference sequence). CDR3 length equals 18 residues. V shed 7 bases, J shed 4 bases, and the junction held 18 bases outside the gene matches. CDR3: CASNIAVGEGRFTGELFF. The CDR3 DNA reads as TGTGCCAGCAACATAGCTGTAGGGGAGGGGCGTTTCACCGGGGAGCTGTTTTTT. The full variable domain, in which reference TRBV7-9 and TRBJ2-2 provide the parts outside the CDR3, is DTGVSQNPRHKITKRGQNVTFRCDPISEHNRLYWYRQTLGQGPEFLTYFQNEAQLEKSRLLSDRFSAERPKGSFSTLEIQRTEQGDSAMYLCASNIAVGEGRFTGELFFGEGSRLTVL.

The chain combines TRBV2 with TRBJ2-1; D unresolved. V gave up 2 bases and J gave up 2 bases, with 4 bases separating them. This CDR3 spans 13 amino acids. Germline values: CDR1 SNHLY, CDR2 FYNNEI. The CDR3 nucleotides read TGTGCCAGCAGTGAAACTGCCTACAATGAGCAGTTCTTC. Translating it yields CASSETAYNEQFF.

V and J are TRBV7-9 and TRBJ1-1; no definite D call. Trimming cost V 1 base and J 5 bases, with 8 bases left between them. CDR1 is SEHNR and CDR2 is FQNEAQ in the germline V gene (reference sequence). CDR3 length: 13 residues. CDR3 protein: CASSLERGTEAFF. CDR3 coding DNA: TGTGCCAGCAGCTTAGAGCGTGGGACTGAAGCTTTCTTT. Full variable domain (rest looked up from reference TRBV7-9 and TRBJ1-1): DTGVSQNPRHKITKRGQNVTFRCDPISEHNRLYWYRQTLGQGPEFLTYFQNEAQLEKSRLLSDRFSAERPKGSFSTLEIQRTEQGDSAMYLCASSLERGTEAFFGQGTRLTVV.

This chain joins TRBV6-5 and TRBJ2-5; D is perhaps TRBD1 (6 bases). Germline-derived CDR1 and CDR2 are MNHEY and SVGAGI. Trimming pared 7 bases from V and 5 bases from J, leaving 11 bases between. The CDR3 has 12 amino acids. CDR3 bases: TGTGCCAGCAATTCAGACAGGGAGACCCAGTACTTC. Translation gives CASNSDRETQYF.

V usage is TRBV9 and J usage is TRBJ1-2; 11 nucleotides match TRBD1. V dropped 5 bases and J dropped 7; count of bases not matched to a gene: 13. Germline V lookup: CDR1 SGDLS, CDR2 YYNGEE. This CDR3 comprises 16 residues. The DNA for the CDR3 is TGTGCCAGCAGTCTACTTACTCCGGGACAGGGGGTTGGCTACACCTTC. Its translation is CASSLLTPGQGVGYTF.

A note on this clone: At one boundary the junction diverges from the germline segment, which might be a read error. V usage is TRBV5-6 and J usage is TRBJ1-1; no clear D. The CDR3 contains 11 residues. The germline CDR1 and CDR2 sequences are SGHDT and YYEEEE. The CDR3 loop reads CASSLNSEAFF. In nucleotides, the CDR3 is TGTGCCAGCAGCTTGAACTCTGAAGCTTTCTTT.

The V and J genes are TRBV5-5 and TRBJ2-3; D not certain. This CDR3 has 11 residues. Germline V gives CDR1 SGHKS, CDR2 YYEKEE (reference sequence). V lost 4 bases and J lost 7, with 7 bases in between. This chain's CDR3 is CASSPLHTQYF. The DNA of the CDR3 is TGTGCCAGCAGCCCTCTCCATACGCAGTATTTT. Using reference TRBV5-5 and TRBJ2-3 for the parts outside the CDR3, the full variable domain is DAGVTQSPTHLIKTRGQQVTLRCSPISGHKSVSWYQQVLGQGPQFIFQYYEKEERGRGNFPDRFSARQFPNYSSELNVNALLLGDSALYLCASSPLHTQYFGPGTRLTVL.